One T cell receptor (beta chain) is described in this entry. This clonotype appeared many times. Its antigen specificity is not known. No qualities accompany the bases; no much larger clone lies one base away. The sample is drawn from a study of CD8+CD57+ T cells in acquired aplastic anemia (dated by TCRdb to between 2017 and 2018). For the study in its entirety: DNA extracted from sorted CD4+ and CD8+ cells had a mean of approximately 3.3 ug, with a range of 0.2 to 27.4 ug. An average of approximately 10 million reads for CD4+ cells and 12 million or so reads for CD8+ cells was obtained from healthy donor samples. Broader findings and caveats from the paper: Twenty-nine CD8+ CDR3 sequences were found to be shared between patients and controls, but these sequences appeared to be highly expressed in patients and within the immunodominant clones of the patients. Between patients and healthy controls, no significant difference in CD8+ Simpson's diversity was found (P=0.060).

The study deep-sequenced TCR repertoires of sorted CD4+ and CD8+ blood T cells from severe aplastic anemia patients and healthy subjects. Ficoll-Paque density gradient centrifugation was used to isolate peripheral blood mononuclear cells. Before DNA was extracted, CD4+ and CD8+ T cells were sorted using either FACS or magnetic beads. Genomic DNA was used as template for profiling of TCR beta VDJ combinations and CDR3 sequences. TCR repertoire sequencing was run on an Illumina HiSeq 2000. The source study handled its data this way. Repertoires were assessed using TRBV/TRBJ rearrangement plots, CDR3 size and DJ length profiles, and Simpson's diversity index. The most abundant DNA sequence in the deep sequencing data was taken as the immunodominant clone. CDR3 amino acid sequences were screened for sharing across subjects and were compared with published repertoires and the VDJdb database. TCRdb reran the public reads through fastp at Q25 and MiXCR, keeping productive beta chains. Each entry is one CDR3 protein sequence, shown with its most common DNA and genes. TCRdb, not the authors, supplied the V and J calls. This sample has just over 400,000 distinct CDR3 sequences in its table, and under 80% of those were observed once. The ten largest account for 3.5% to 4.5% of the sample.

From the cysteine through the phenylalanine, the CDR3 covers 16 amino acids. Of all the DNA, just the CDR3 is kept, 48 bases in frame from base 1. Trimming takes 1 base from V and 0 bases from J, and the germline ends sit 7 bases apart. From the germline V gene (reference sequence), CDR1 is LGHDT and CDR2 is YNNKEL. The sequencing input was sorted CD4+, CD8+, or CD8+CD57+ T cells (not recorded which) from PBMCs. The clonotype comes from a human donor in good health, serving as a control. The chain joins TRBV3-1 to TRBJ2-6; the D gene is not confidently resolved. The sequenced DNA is TGTGCCAGCAGCCAAGGCAGGAGCTCTGGGGCCAACGTCCTGACTTTC. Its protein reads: CASSQGRSSGANVLTF.